This entry lists 21 T cell receptor beta chains sequenced from one sample in a study of T cell changes during pregnancy in multiple sclerosis (dated by TCRdb to about 2019). Library preparation was by the immunoSEQ multiplex PCR assay. TCRdb took over this immuneACCESS table, retaining in-frame rearrangements with V and J assigned. Such tables are incomplete; in checked studies, under half of the missing clones stem from an unresolved V gene, and the remainder is unexplained. For this sample the table gives around 100,000 clones, of which around 92% were detected only once. 1.9% of the sample is held by the ten biggest clonotypes. The specimen was peripheral blood, collected after pregnancy. These receptors originate from a female donor with multiple sclerosis, enrolled in a pregnancy study.

The chain joins TRBV5-8 to TRBJ1-2, with D possibly matching TRBD1 (5 bases). Germline loops: CDR1 SGHTS, CDR2 YDEGEE. V gave up 1 base and J gave up 8 bases, with 9 bases separating them. This CDR3 has 12 amino acids. DNA of the CDR3: TGTGCCAGCAGCTTGCCCAGGGTAGGCTACACCTTC. Protein sequence: CASSLPRVGYTF.

The chain links TRBV6-1 to TRBJ1-2; D call uncertain. V was pared by 3 bases and J by 2 bases, with 7 bases between. CDR3 length equals 13 residues. Germline CDR1 reads MNHNS; CDR2 reads SASEGT. CDR3 DNA: TGTGCCAGCAGTGAGGGGAGGAACTATGGCTACACCTTC. It encodes CASSEGRNYGYTF.

This clone showed up just once. The chain employs TRBV19 and TRBJ2-3, with D possibly being TRBD2 (6 bases). Germline CDR1 and CDR2: LNHDA and SQIVND (reference sequence). The V end was cut by 6 bases, the J end by 4 bases, with 20 bases between. The CDR3 contains 16 residues. CDR3 DNA: TGTGCCAGTAGCACCCCTCTGGGGGGATCCCCAGATACGCAGTATTTT. The encoded protein is CASSTPLGGSPDTQYF.

Here the CDR3 reads CASSPPRLPNNEQFF. CDR3 DNA: TGCGCCAGCAGCCCACCTAGGTTACCTAACAATGAGCAGTTCTTC. This sequence joins TRBV4-1 and TRBJ2-1; D is ambiguous. Per germline, CDR1 MGHRA and CDR2 YSYEKL. V lost 4 bases and J 5 bases, leaving 15 bases between the germline ends. The CDR3 sequence is 15 residues long.

V gene TRBV30 combines with J gene TRBJ1-6; the D gene is possibly TRBD1 (6 bases). This CDR3 region has 14 residues. CDR1 is GTSNPN, CDR2 SVGIG, per germline (reference sequence). V lost 8 bases and J 8 bases, leaving 19 bases between the germline ends. The chain's CDR3 is CAPINDRSDSPLHF. In nucleotides, the CDR3 is TGTGCCCCGATTAATGACAGGTCGGATTCACCCCTCCACTTT.

The chain links TRBV5-6 to TRBJ2-7, with 7 bases that match TRBD2. The CDR3 contains 17 residues. The germline V gene encodes CDR1 SGHDT and CDR2 YYEEEE. The junction had 16 bases not matched to a gene; V was cut back by 2 bases and J by 5 bases. CDR3 coding DNA: TGTGCCAGCAGCTTTGGGAGGGGCTCCCCGAATGTCCACGAGCAGTACTTC. It codes for CASSFGRGSPNVHEQYF.

J is TRBJ1-1 and V is TRBV6-5; no reliable D call. Germline CDR1 is MNHEY and CDR2 is SVGAGI. V lost 6 bases, J lost 2 bases, and 16 bases lay in between. This CDR3 contains 15 residues. CDR3 amino acids: CASSRPAASNTEAFF. The CDR3 coding sequence is TGTGCCAGCAGCCGCCCAGCCGCTAGTAACACTGAAGCTTTCTTT.

The chain joins TRBV30 to TRBJ2-7, with 7 bases that match TRBD2. Trimming removed 3 bases from V and 3 bases from J; junction bases left unmatched: 14. Germline CDR1 reads GTSNPN; CDR2 reads SVGIG (reference sequence). The CDR3 covers 16 residues. The CDR3 spells CAWRGVAGPGFYEQYF. The CDR3 nucleotides are TGTGCCTGGAGGGGAGTAGCGGGCCCGGGTTTCTACGAGCAGTACTTC.

The chain uses TRBV28 and TRBJ2-3; 7 bases align to TRBD1. Losses at the gene ends were 8 bases for V and 0 bases for J; bases not matched to a gene: 8. This CDR3 region has 15 residues. Germline V lookup: CDR1 MDHEN, CDR2 SYDVKM. For the CDR3, the DNA is TGTGCCAGCTGGTCGACAGGGAGAAGCACAGATACGCAGTATTTT. Translation gives CASWSTGRSTDTQYF.

V is TRBV4-1 and J is TRBJ2-1; 13 nucleotides align to TRBD2. V lost 3 bases to trimming and J lost 8 bases; unmatched junction nucleotides: 10. The CDR3 runs 17 residues. The germline V gene encodes CDR1 MGHRA and CDR2 YSYEKL. CDR3 in amino acids: CASSQTSGGLVSHEQFF. In nucleotides, the CDR3 is TGCGCCAGCAGCCAGACTAGCGGGGGGCTAGTAAGCCATGAGCAGTTCTTC.

This clone was recorded once. The gene calls are TRBV5-4 and TRBJ2-1, with 14 nucleotides matching TRBD2. The CDR3 totals 15 residues. Germline trimming cut 6 bases from V and 9 bases from J; bases unmatched to any gene: 8. Germline CDR1 is SGHNT and CDR2 is YYREEE (reference sequence). CDR3: CASIQGLAGGGEQFF. CDR3 coding DNA: TGTGCCAGCATCCAAGGACTAGCGGGAGGAGGTGAGCAGTTCTTC.

The genes are TRBV21-1 and TRBJ1-2; TRBD1, as called in the table, went unchecked against the DNA. TRBV21-1 is designated a pseudogene. There are 14 residues in the CDR3. The CDR3 DNA is TGTGCCAGCCAAACGGCAGGGCAAGGCTATGGCTACACCTTC. It translates to CASQTAGQGYGYTF.

The CDR3 loop reads CAISESTRHLGNEQFF. The CDR3 DNA follows: TGTGCCATCAGTGAGTCTACTAGACATCTTGGCAATGAGCAGTTCTTC. The rearrangement links TRBV10-3 to TRBJ2-1; TRBD2 is a possible D gene (5 bases). V gave up 0 bases and J gave up 6 bases, with 15 bases separating them. The length of the CDR3 is 16 residues. In germline, CDR1 is ENHRY, CDR2 SYGVKD.

J is TRBJ2-5 and V is TRBV7-2; D remains ambiguous. Germline V CDR1 and CDR2: SGHTA, FQGNSA. Trimming shortened V by 1 base and J by 5 bases, and 5 bases separated the two germline ends. The CDR3 contains 12 residues. The CDR3 sequence is CASSLGAETQYF. As DNA, the CDR3 is TGTGCCAGCAGCTTAGGGGCGGAGACCCAGTACTTC.

This chain connects TRBV5-1 to TRBJ1-4; possible D gene TRBD1, 6 bases. Germline-derived CDR1 and CDR2 are SGHRS and YFSETQ. The CDR3 totals 17 residues. V was shortened by 2 bases and J by 6 bases, with 20 bases between the two germline ends. The CDR3 spells CASSFEGPGRGDEKLFF. Here the CDR3 DNA reads TGCGCCAGCAGCTTCGAGGGCCCGGGCAGGGGTGATGAAAAACTGTTTTTT.

The chain combines TRBV27 with TRBJ1-2, with a possible D match to TRBD1 (6 bases). CDR1 and CDR2 from the germline V gene are MNHEY and SMNVEV (reference sequence). The CDR3 totals 15 residues. Between the trimmed V and J ends, which lost 1 base and 5 bases, there was a span of 14 bases. In nucleotides, the CDR3 is TGTGCCAGCAGTTTATTGAGTTCCAGGGGATATGGCTACACCTTC. Translation gives CASSLLSSRGYGYTF.

V and J are TRBV6-1 and TRBJ2-5; 7 nucleotides match TRBD2. J gave up 1 base and V 2 bases, and 7 bases lay outside the gene matches. The CDR3 has 16 residues. The germline CDR1 and CDR2 sequences are MNHNS and SASEGT. The CDR3 protein is CASSESPPGGQETQYF. Here the CDR3 DNA reads TGTGCCAGCAGTGAAAGCCCCCCGGGAGGCCAAGAGACCCAGTACTTC.

This chain links TRBV28 with TRBJ1-5; D gene unclear. The germline V and J ends were trimmed by 6 bases and 2 bases, with 14 bases remaining between them. The CDR3 spans 15 residues. Looked up from germline, CDR1 is MDHEN and CDR2 is SYDVKM. CDR3 sequence: CASSSSRDRNQPQHF. The CDR3 nucleotides read TGTGCCAGCAGCTCATCCCGGGATCGCAATCAGCCCCAGCATTTT.

The chain recombines TRBV7-2 with TRBJ1-5, with D possibly TRBD1 on 5 matching bases. Trimming stripped 5 bases from V and 0 bases from J, with 11 bases between. The CDR3 totals 15 residues. Germline loops: CDR1 SGHTA, CDR2 FQGNSA. This CDR3 reads CASSGPGYSNQPQHF. The CDR3 region has the DNA TGTGCCAGCAGCGGTCCAGGGTATAGCAATCAGCCCCAGCATTTT.

The genes are TRBV10-2 and TRBJ2-1; the match to TRBD2 covers 10 bases. The CDR3 is made up of 18 amino acids. The ends lost 3 bases at V and 4 bases at J; junction bases unmatched: 12. Per the germline V gene, CDR1 is WSHSY and CDR2 is SAAADI. The CDR3 reads CASSDTAKGLAIYNEQFF. The CDR3 DNA sequence: TGCGCCAGCAGTGACACAGCAAAGGGACTAGCGATATACAATGAGCAGTTCTTC.

The rearrangement links TRBV29-1 to TRBJ1-3; TRBD1 agrees at 7 bases. J lost 1 base, V lost 6 bases, and 9 bases had no gene match. The V gene's germline CDR1 is SQVTM and CDR2 ANQGSEA. The CDR3 contains 15 residues. CDR3 amino acids: CSVRIQGLSGNTIYF. DNA for the CDR3: TGCAGCGTCCGAATACAGGGGTTATCTGGAAACACCATATATTTT.